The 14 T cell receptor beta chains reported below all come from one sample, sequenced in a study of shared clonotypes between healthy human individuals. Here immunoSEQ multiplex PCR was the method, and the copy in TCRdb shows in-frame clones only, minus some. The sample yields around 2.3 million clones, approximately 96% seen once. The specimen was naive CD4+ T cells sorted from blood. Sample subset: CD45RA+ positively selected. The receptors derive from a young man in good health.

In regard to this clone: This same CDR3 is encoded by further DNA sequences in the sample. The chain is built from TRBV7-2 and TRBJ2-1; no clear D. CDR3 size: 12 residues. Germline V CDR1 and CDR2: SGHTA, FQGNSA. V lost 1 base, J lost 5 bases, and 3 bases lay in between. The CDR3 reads CASSLDHNEQFF. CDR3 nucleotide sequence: TGTGCCAGCAGCTTAGACCACAATGAGCAGTTCTTC.

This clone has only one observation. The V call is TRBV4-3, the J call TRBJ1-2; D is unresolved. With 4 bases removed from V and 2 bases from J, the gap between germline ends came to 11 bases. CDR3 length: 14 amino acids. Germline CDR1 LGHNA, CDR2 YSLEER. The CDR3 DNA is TGCGCCAGCAGCCCTGCTATAGGGAACTATGGCTACACCTTC. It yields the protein CASSPAIGNYGYTF.

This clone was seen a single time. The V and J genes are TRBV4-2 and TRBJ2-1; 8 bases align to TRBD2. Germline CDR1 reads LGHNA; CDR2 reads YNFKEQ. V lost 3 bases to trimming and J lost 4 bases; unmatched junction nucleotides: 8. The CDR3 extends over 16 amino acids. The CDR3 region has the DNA TGTGCCAGCAGCCACGCAGCGGGAGTTCAATACAATGAGCAGTTCTTC. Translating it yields CASSHAAGVQYNEQFF.

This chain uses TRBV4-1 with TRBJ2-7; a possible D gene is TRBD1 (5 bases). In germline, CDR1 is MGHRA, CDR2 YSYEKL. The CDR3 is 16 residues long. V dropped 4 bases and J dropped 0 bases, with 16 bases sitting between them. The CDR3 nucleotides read TGCGCCAGCAGCCCCCGGCAGGGCCGGAGCTCCTACGAGCAGTACTTC. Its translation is CASSPRQGRSSYEQYF.

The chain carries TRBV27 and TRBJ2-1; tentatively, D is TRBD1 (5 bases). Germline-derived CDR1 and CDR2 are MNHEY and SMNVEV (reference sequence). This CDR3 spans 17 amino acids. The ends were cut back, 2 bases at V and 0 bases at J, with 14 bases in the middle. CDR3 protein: CASSLSSRQTSYNEQFF. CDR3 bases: TGTGCCAGCAGTTTAAGCTCCCGACAGACCTCCTACAATGAGCAGTTCTTC.

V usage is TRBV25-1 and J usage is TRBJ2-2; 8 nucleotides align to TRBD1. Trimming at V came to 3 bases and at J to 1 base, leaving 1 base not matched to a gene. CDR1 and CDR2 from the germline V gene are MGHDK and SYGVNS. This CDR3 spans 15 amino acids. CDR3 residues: CASSDGQGNTGELFF. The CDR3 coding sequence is TGTGCCAGCAGTGACGGACAGGGGAACACCGGGGAGCTGTTTTTT.

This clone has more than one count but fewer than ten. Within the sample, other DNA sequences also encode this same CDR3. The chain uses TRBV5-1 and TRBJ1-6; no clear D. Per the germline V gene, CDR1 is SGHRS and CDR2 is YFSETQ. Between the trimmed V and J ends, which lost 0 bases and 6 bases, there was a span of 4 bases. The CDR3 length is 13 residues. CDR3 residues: CASSLDSNSPLHF. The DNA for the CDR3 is TGCGCCAGCAGCTTGGACAGTAATTCACCCCTCCACTTT.

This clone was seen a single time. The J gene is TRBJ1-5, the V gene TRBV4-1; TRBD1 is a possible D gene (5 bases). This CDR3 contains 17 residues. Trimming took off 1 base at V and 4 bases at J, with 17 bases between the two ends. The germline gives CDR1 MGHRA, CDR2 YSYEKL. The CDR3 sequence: CASSQARGADSNQPQHF. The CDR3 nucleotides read TGCGCCAGCAGCCAAGCCCGCGGGGCGGATTCGAATCAGCCCCAGCATTTT.

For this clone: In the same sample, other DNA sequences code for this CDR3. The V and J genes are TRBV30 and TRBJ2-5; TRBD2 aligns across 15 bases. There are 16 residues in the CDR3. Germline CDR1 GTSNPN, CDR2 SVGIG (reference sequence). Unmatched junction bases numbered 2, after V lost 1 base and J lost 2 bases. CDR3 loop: CAWSAGTSGGQETQYF. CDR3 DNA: TGTGCCTGGAGTGCAGGGACTAGCGGGGGGCAAGAGACCCAGTACTTC.

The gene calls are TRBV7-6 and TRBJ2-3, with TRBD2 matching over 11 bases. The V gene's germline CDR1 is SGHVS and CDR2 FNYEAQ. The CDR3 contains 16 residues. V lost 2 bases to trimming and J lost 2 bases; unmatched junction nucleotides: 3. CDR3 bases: TGTGCCAGCAGCTTATCGACTAGCGGGGTCACAGATACGCAGTATTTT. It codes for CASSLSTSGVTDTQYF. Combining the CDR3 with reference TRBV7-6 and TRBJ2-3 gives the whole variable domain GAGVSQSPRYKVTKRGQDVALRCDPISGHVSLYWYRQALGQGPEFLTYFNYEAQQDKSGLPNDRFSAERPEGSISTLTIQRTEQRDSAMYRCASSLSTSGVTDTQYFGPGTRLTVL.

CDR3 amino acids: CASSQTGGKHGYTF. In nucleotides, the CDR3 is TGTGCCAGCAGCCAGACAGGGGGCAAGCATGGCTACACCTTC. The chain is built from TRBV5-4 and TRBJ1-2, with 10 bases matching TRBD1. Germline V lookup: CDR1 SGHNT, CDR2 YYREEE (reference sequence). The CDR3 runs 14 residues. V lost 4 bases, J lost 6 bases, and 6 bases stayed unmatched.

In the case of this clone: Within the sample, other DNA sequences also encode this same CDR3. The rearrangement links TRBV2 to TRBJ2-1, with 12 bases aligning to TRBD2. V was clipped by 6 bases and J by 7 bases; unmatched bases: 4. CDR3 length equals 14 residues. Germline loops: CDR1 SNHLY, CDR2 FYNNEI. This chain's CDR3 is CASSPGLAGNEQFF. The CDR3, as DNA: TGTGCCAGCAGCCCGGGACTAGCGGGTAATGAGCAGTTCTTC.

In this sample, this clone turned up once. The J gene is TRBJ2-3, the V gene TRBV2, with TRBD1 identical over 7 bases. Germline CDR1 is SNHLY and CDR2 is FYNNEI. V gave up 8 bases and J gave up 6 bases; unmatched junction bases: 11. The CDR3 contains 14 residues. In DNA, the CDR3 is TGTGCCAGCGGAAAAGACAGGGCGTTTGATACGCAGTATTTT. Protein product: CASGKDRAFDTQYF.

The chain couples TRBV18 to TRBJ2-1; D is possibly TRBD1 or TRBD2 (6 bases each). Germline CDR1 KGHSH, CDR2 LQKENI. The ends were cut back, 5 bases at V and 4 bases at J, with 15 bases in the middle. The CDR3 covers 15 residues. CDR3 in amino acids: CASSRGGPKYNEQFF. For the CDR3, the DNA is TGTGCCAGCTCAAGAGGGGGGCCTAAGTACAATGAGCAGTTCTTC.